This paragraph covers one TCR beta chain sequence. Germline CDR1 MNHEY, CDR2 SVGAGI. The trim removed 3 bases at V and 1 base at J, leaving 8 bases unmatched. The CDR3 sequence is 16 residues long. This record comes from a study of blood T cell repertoires in COVID-19. Study information: Samples representing acute and convalescent COVID-19 were sourced from the United States, Italy and Spain.

Here immunoSEQ multiplex PCR was the method, and the copy in TCRdb shows in-frame clones only, minus some. The repertoire holds hundreds of thousands of clones, with more than 75% as singletons. Specimen: peripheral blood. The source is a woman aged 60-70 years with COVID-19, enrolled during active disease. The rearrangement joins TRBV6-5 to TRBJ2-7, with 8 bases that match TRBD1. CDR3 bases: TGTGCCAGCAGTTATGTCGGGACAGGACGTTCCTACGAGCAGTACTTC. Translation: CASSYVGTGRSYEQYF.